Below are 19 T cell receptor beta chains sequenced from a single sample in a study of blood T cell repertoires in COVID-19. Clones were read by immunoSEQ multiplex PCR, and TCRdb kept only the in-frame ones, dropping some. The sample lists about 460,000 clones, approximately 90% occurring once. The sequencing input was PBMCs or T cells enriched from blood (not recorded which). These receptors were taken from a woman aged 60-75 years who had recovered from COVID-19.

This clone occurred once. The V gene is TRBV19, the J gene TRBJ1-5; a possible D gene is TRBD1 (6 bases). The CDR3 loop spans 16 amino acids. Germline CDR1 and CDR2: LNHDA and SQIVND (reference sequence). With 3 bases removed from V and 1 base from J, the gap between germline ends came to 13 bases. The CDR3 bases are TGTGCCAGTAGTATCCGTCAACAGGGAAGCAATCAGCCCCAGCATTTT. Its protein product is CASSIRQQGSNQPQHF. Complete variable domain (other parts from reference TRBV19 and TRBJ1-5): DGGITQSPKYLFRKEGQNVTLSCEQNLNHDAMYWYRQDPGQGLRLIYYSQIVNDFQKGDIAEGYSVSREKKESFPLTVTSAQKNPTAFYLCASSIRQQGSNQPQHFGDGTRLSIL.

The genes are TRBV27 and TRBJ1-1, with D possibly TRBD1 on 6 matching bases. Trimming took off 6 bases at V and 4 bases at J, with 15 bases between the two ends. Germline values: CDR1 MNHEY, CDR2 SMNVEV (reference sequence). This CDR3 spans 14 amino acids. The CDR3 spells CASRGEGRGTEAFF. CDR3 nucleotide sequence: TGTGCCAGCAGGGGGGAGGGCAGGGGCACTGAAGCTTTCTTT.

CDR3 nucleotide sequence: TGTGCCAGCAGTCACCCGACAGGGACTGGCTACACCTTC. The encoded protein is CASSHPTGTGYTF. The chain joins TRBV6-5 to TRBJ1-2, with 7 bases that match TRBD1. The V and J ends lost 5 bases and 7 bases, in that order; junction bases with no gene match: 7. The CDR3 loop spans 13 amino acids. Germline V gene sequence: CDR1 MNHEY, CDR2 SVGAGI.

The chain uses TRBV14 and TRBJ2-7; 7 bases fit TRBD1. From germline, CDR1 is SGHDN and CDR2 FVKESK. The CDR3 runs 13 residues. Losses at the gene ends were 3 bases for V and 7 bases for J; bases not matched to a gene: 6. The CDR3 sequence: CASSQGQFTEQYV. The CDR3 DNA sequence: TGTGCCAGCAGCCAGGGACAGTTTACGGAGCAGTACGTC.

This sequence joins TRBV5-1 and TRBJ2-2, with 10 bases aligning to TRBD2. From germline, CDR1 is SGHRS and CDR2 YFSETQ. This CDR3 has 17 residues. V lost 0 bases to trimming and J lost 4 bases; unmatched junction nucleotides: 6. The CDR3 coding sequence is TGCGCCAGCAGCTTGGGATCTAGCGGGGGCGCCACCGGGGAGCTGTTTTTT. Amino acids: CASSLGSSGGATGELFF.

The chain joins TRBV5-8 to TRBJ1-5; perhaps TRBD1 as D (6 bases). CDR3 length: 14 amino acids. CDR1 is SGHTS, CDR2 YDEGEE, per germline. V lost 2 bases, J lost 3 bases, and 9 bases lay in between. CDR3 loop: CASSFGQFNQPQHF. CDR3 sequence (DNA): TGTGCCAGCAGCTTTGGACAGTTCAATCAGCCCCAGCATTTT. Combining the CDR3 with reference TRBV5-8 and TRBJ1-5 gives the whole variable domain EAGVTQSPTHLIKTRGQQATLRCSPISGHTSVYWYQQALGLGLQFLLWYDEGEERNRGNFPPRFSGRQFPNYSSELNVNALELEDSALYLCASSFGQFNQPQHFGDGTRLSIL.

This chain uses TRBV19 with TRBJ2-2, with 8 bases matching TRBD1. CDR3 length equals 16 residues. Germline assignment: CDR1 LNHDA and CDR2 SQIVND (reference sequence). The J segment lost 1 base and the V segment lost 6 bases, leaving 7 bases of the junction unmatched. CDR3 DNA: TGTGCCAGTAGGACCTCCGGGACAGGGAACACCGGGGAGCTGTTTTTT. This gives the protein CASRTSGTGNTGELFF.

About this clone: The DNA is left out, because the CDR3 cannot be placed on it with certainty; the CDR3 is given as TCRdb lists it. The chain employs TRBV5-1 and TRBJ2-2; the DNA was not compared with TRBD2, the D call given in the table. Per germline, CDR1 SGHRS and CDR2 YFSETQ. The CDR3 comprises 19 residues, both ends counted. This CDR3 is CASSRRAGTSGGAPGELFF.

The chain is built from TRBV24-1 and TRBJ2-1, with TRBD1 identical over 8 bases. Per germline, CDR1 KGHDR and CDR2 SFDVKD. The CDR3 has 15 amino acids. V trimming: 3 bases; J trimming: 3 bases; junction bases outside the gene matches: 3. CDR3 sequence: CATSDNRGIYNEQFF. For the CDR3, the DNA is TGTGCCACCAGTGATAACAGGGGGATCTACAATGAGCAGTTCTTC.

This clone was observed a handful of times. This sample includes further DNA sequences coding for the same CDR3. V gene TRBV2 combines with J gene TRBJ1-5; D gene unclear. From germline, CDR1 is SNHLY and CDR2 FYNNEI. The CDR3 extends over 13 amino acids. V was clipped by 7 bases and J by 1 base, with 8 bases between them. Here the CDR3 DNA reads TGTGCCAGCACTCCCGAGAGCAATCAGCCCCAGCATTTT. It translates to CASTPESNQPQHF. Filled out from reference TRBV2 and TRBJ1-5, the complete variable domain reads EPEVTQTPSHQVTQMGQEVILRCVPISNHLYFYWYRQILGQKVEFLVSFYNNEISEKSEIFDDQFSVERPDGSNFTLKIRSTKLEDSAMYFCASTPESNQPQHFGDGTRLSIL.

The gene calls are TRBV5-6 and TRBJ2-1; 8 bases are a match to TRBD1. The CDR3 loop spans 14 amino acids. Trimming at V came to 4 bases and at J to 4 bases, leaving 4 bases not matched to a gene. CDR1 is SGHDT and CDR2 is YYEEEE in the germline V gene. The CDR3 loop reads CASSTRTGYNEQFF. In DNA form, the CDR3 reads TGTGCCAGCAGCACTAGGACAGGGTACAATGAGCAGTTCTTC.

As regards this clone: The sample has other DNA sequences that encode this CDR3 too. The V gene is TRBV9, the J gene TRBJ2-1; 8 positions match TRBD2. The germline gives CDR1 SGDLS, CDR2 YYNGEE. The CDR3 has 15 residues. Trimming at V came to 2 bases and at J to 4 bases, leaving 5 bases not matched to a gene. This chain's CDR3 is CASSVTGGSYNEQFF. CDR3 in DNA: TGTGCCAGCAGCGTTACGGGGGGGTCATACAATGAGCAGTTCTTC.

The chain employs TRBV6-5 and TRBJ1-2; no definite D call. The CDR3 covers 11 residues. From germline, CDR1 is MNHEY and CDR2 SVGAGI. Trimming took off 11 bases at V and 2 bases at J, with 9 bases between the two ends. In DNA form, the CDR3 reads TGTGCCGTCACGAGGAACTATGGCTACACCTTC. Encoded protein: CAVTRNYGYTF.

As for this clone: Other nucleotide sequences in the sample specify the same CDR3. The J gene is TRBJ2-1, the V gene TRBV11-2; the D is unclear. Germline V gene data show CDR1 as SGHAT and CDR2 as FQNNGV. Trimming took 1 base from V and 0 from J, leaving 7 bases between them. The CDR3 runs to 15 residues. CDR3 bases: TGTGCCAGCAGCTTAGGAGGTAGCTCCTACAATGAGCAGTTCTTC. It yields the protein CASSLGGSSYNEQFF.

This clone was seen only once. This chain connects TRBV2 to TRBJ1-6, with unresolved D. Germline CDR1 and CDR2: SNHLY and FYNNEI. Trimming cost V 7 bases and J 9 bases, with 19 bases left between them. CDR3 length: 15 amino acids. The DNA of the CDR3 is TGTGCCAGCAATCCGCGGGATGCCGTGGGTTCACCCCTCCACTTT. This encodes CASNPRDAVGSPLHF.

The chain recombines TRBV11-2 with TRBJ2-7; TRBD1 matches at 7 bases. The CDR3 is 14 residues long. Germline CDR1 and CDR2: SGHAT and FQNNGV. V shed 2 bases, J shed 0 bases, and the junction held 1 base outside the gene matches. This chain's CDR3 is CASSLWTGSYEQYV. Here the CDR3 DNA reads TGTGCCAGCAGCTTATGGACAGGCTCCTACGAGCAGTACGTC.

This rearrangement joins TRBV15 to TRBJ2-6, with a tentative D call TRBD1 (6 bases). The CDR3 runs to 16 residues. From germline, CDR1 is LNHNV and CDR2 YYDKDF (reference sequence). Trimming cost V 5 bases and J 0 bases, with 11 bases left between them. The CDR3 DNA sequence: TGTGCCACCAGCGCCGACAGGCTCTCTGGGGCCAACGTCCTGACTTTC. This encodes CATSADRLSGANVLTF. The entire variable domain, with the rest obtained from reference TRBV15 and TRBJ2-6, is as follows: DAMVIQNPRYQVTQFGKPVTLSCSQTLNHNVMYWYQQKSSQAPKLLFHYYDKDFNNEADTPDNFQSRRPNTSFCFLDIRSPGLGDTAMYLCATSADRLSGANVLTFGAGSRLTVL.

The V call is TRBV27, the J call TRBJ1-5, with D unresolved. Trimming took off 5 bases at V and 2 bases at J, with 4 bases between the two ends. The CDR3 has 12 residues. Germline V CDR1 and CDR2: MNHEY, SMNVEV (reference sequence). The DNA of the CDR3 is TGTGCCAGCAGTACTGGCAATCAGCCCCAGCATTTT. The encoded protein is CASSTGNQPQHF.

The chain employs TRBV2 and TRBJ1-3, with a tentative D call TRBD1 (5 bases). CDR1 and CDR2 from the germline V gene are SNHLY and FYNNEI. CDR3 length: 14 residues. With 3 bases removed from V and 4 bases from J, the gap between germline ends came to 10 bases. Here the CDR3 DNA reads TGTGCCAGCAGTGAGGCAGGGCTAGGAAACACCATATATTTT. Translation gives CASSEAGLGNTIYF.